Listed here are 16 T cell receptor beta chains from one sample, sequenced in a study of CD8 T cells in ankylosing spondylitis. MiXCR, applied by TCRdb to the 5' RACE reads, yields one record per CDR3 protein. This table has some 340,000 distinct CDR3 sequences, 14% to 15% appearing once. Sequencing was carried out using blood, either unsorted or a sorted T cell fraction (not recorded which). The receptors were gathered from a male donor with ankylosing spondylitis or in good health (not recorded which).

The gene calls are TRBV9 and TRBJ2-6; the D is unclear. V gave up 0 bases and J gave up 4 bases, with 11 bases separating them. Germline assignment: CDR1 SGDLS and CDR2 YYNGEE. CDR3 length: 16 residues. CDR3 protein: CASSVGIFRGANVLTF. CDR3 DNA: TGTGCCAGCAGCGTAGGGATCTTTAGAGGGGCCAACGTCCTGACTTTC.

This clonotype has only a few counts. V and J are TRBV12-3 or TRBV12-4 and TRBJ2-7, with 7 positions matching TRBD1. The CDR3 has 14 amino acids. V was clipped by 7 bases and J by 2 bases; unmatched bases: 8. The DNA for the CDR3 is TGTGCCAGCACGCGACAGGGCCAGACCTACGAGCAGTACTTC. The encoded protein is CASTRQGQTYEQYF.

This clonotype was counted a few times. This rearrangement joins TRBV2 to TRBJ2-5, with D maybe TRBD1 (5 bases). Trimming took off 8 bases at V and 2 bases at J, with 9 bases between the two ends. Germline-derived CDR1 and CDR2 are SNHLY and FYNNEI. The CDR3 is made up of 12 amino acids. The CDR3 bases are TGTGCCAGCGGGCAGGGACAAGAGACCCAGTACTTC. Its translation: CASGQGQETQYF.

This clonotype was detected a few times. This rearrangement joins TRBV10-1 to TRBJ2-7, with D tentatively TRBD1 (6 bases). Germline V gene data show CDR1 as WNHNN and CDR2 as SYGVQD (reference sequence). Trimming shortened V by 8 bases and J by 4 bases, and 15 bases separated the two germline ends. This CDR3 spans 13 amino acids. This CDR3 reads CASARDIQYEQYF. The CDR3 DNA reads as TGCGCCAGCGCCCGGGACATTCAATACGAGCAGTACTTC.

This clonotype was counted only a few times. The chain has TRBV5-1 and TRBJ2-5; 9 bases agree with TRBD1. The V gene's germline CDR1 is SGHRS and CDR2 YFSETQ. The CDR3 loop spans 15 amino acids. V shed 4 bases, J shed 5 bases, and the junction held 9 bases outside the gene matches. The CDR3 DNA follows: TGCGCCAGCAGCCTTACAGGGGGCCCAGTGGAGACCCAGTACTTC. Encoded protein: CASSLTGGPVETQYF.

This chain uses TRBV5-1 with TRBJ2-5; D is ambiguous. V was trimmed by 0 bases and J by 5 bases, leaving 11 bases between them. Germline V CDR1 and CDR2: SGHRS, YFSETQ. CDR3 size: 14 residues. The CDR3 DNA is TGCGCCAGCAGCTTGGGGAGTCAGTTGGAGACCCAGTACTTC. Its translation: CASSLGSQLETQYF.

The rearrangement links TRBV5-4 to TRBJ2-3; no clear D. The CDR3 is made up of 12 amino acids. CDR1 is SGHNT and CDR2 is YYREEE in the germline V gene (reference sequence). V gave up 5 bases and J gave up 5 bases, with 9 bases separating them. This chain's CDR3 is CASSRLLDTQYF. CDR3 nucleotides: TGTGCCAGCAGTCGACTTCTAGATACGCAGTATTTT.

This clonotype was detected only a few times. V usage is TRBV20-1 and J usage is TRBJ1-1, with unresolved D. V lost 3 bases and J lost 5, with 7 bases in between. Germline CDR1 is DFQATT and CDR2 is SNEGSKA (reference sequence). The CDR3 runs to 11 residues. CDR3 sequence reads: CSASSMTEAFF. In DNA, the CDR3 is TGCAGTGCTAGTAGTATGACTGAAGCTTTCTTT.

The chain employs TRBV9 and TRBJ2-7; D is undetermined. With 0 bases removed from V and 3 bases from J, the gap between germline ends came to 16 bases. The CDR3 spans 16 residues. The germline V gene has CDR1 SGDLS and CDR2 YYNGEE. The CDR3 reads CASSVDPGRPHYEQYF. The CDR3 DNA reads TGTGCCAGCAGCGTAGACCCAGGCCGCCCCCACTACGAGCAGTACTTC.

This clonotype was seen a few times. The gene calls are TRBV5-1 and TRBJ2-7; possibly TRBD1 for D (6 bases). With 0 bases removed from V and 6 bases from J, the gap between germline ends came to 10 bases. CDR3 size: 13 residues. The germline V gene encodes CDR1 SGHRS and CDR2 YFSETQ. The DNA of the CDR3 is TGCGCCAGCAGCTTGGGTGGGGGCGGCGAGCAGTACTTC. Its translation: CASSLGGGGEQYF.

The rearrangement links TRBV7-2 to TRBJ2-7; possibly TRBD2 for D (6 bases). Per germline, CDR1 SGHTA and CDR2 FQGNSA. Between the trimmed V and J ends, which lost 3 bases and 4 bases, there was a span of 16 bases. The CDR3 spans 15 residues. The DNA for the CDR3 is TGTGCCAGCAGCTTCGGGGGACGGCGGACGTACGAGCAGTACTTC. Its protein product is CASSFGGRRTYEQYF.

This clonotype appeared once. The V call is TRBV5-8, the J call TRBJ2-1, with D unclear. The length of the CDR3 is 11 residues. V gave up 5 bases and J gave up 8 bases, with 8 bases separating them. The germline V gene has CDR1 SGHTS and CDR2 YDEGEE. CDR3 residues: CASRRNYEQFF. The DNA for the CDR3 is TGTGCCAGCAGGAGGAATTATGAGCAGTTCTTC. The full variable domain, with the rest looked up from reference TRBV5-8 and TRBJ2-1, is EAGVTQSPTHLIKTRGQQATLRCSPISGHTSVYWYQQALGLGLQFLLWYDEGEERNRGNFPPRFSGRQFPNYSSELNVNALELEDSALYLCASRRNYEQFFGPGTRLTVL.

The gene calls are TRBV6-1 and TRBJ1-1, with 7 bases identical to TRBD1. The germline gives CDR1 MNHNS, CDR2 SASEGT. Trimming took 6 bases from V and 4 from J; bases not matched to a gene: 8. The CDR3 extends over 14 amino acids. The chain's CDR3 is CASRRDREFTEAFF. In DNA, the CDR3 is TGTGCCAGCAGACGCGACAGGGAGTTCACTGAAGCTTTCTTT.

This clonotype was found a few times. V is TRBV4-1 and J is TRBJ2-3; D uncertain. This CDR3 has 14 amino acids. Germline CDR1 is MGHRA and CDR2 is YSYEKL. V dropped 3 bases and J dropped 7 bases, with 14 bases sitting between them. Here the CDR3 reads CASSQGRIGNTQYF. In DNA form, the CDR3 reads TGCGCCAGCAGCCAGGGCAGGATTGGGAATACGCAGTATTTT.

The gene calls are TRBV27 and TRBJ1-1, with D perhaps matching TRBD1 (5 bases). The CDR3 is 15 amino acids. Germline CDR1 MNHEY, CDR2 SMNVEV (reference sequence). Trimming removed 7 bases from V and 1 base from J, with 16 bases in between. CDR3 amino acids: CASKPGGTANTEAFF. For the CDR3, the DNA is TGTGCCAGCAAACCGGGGGGGACCGCGAACACTGAAGCTTTCTTT.

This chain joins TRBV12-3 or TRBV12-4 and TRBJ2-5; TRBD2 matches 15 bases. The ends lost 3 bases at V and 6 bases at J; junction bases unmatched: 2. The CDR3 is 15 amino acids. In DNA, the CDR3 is TGTGCCAGCAGTTTTGGACTAGCGGGAGGGCAGACCCAGTACTTC. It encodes CASSFGLAGGQTQYF.